These 9 T cell receptor beta chains originate from one sample sequenced in a study of CD8+ T cells in alopecia areata (dated by TCRdb to between 2018 and 2020). The protocol used for the library was the immunoSEQ multiplex PCR assay. For TCR sequencing, RNA was extracted from every sample and reverse transcribed into cDNA to serve as template. TCRdb's version of the immuneACCESS table is confined to in-frame rearrangements and falls short of the full clone set. An unresolved V gene accounts for under half of the shortfall where checked; the remainder is of unknown origin. The sample table contains about 180,000 clones; only one count was recorded for 63% of them. In total, the top ten clones hold 1.5% to 2% of the sample. In light of the paper, this sample's time point label describes: baseline before oral tofacitinib. The specimen was CD4+ T cells sorted from blood, collected at week 0. The receptors come from a human donor with alopecia areata.

This clone was detected a few times. The chain is built from TRBV29-1 and TRBJ2-5, with D unclear. The CDR3 has 13 residues. Germline V gene lookup returns CDR1 SQVTM and CDR2 ANQGSEA. V shed 4 bases and J shed 5 bases, with 14 bases lying between them. The CDR3 sequence is CSVVRQWKETQYF. CDR3 bases: TGCAGCGTTGTAAGGCAGTGGAAGGAGACCCAGTACTTC.

The rearrangement uses TRBV6-5 and TRBJ2-7, with D perhaps given as TRBD1 or TRBD2 (5 bases each). Per the germline V gene, CDR1 is MNHEY and CDR2 is SVGAGI. With 0 bases removed from V and 2 bases from J, the gap between germline ends came to 14 bases. The CDR3 has 16 amino acids. This CDR3 reads CASSYSSPGRAYEQYF. The CDR3 DNA is TGTGCCAGCAGTTACTCGTCGCCAGGGAGAGCCTACGAGCAGTACTTC.

This chain links TRBV30 with TRBJ1-2; D remains ambiguous. The V end lost 2 bases, the J end lost 6 bases, and 10 bases lay between the germline ends. This CDR3 contains 12 residues. Germline V gives CDR1 GTSNPN, CDR2 SVGIG (reference sequence). The CDR3 nucleotides read TGTGCCTGGAGTATAACAGCTCATGGCTACACCTTC. It yields the protein CAWSITAHGYTF.

The V gene is TRBV25-1, the J gene TRBJ1-1; a weak D match, TRBD1 (5 bases). CDR1 and CDR2 (germline): MGHDK, SYGVNS. Trimming stripped 5 bases from V and 1 base from J, with 14 bases between. CDR3 length: 15 amino acids. CDR3 bases: TGTGCCAGCAGTCCTTCTTCGGGGCAGAACACTGAAGCTTTCTTT. This encodes CASSPSSGQNTEAFF.

The chain is built from TRBV29-1 and TRBJ2-5; D perhaps matches TRBD1 (5 bases). Germline V gene data show CDR1 as SQVTM and CDR2 as ANQGSEA. This CDR3 has 13 residues. V lost 3 bases, J lost 3 bases, and 11 bases lay in between. DNA of the CDR3: TGCAGCGTTGACCTGACAGAAAAAGAGACCCAGTACTTC. Translating gives CSVDLTEKETQYF.

The chain employs TRBV4-1 and TRBJ2-1; 12 bases agree with TRBD2. CDR1 MGHRA and CDR2 YSYEKL come from the germline V gene. The CDR3 has 17 amino acids. The V segment lost 8 bases and the J segment 7 bases; nucleotides outside the gene matches: 15. The CDR3 DNA sequence: TGCGCCAGCTCCCCTCGGCTAGCGGGGGGGCCTCGTAATGAGCAGTTCTTC. Translated, it gives CASSPRLAGGPRNEQFF.

The chain carries TRBV7-9 and TRBJ1-2; D is unclear. The CDR3 sequence is 13 residues long. Trimming pared 3 bases from V and 0 bases from J, leaving 5 bases between. Looked up from germline, CDR1 is SEHNR and CDR2 is FQNEAQ (reference sequence). CDR3 sequence: CASSFSPNYGYTF. CDR3 DNA sequence: TGTGCCAGCAGCTTTTCACCTAACTATGGCTACACCTTC.

This clone was observed a handful of times. The same CDR3 arises from other DNA sequences in this sample as well. This chain uses TRBV9 with TRBJ1-6; TRBD1 aligns across 9 bases. With V trimmed by 4 bases and J by 7 bases, 3 bases remained unmatched. The CDR3 spans 14 residues. The germline V gene encodes CDR1 SGDLS and CDR2 YYNGEE. CDR3 bases: TGTGCCAGCAGCCCAGGGACAGGGAATTCACCCCTCCACTTT. Its translation: CASSPGTGNSPLHF.

The gene calls are TRBV9 and TRBJ2-7; the D is unclear. With 2 bases removed from V and 2 bases from J, the gap between germline ends came to 8 bases. Germline CDR1 is SGDLS and CDR2 is YYNGEE. The CDR3 extends over 13 amino acids. The CDR3 coding sequence is TGTGCCAGCAGCGTCGGTTCTACCTACGAGCAGTACTTC. It is translated as CASSVGSTYEQYF.